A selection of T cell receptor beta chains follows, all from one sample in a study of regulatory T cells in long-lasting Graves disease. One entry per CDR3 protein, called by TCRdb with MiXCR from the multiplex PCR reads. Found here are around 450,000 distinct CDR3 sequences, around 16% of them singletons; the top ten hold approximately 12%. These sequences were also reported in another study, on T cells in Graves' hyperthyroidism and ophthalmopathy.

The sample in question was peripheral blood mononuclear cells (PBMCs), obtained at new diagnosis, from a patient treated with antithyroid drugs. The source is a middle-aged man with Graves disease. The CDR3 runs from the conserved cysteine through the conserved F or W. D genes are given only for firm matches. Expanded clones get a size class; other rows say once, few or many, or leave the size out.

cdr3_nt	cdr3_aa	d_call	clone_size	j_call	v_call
TGTGCCAGTGACAGGGCGATCTACGAGCAGTACTTC	CASDRAIYEQYF	TRBD1	NA	TRBJ2-7	TRBV6-1
TGTGCCAGCAGTTCGGGAGCCGGGGCCAACGTCCTGACTTTC	CASSSGAGANVLTF	NA	many	TRBJ2-6	TRBV28
TGTGCCAGCAGCCCCTTGTCCTTAGGGACCCAGTACTTC	CASSPLSLGTQYF	NA	many	TRBJ2-5	TRBV28
TGTGCCAGCAGCCCCCAGGGGACTTCACCCCTCCACTTT	CASSPQGTSPLHF	NA	few	TRBJ1-6	TRBV9
TGTGCCAGTACCCTTAGCATCCTAGCGGGAGGCTACAATGAGCAGTTCTTC	CASTLSILAGGYNEQFF	TRBD2	NA	TRBJ2-1	TRBV19
TGCGCCAGCAGCTTGGAGGTAGCGGGAGCCGGGGAGCTGTTTTTT	CASSLEVAGAGELFF	TRBD2	many	TRBJ2-2	TRBV5-1
TGTGCCAGCAGTTACCAACCCGGGACAGGAGCGAGCTACACCTTC	CASSYQPGTGASYTF	TRBD1	NA	TRBJ1-2	TRBV6-5
TGTGCCAGCAGCTTAAGAAGGATCGGGGGTCTGGCGGGGAACACTGAAGCTTTCTTT	CASSLRRIGGLAGNTEAFF	NA	NA	TRBJ1-1	TRBV7-2
TGTGCCACCAGTGATCCACAGGGATCGTCAGATACGCAGTATTTT	CATSDPQGSSDTQYF	NA	many	TRBJ2-3	TRBV24-1
TGTGCGACTGGAGGGCTGCCGGGGGAGCAGTACTTC	CATGGLPGEQYF	NA	many	TRBJ2-7	TRBV2
TGTGCCAGCAGCGTATTCTGGGTTGGTGAGCAGTTCTTC	CASSVFWVGEQFF	NA	few	TRBJ2-1	TRBV9
TGTGCCAGCAGTTTCCTTCCCGGGACAGGGGGGACCTATGGCTACACCTTC	CASSFLPGTGGTYGYTF	TRBD1	NA	TRBJ1-2	TRBV28
TGCGCCAGCAGTGAGGGTCAGTCTGGGGCCAACGTCCTGACTTTC	CASSEGQSGANVLTF	NA	many	TRBJ2-6	TRBV10-2
TGTGCCAGCAGAGAGGGGTGGGAGACCCAGTACTTC	CASREGWETQYF	NA	many	TRBJ2-5	TRBV2
TGTGCCAGCAGTACTCCAGGGCGCACCTACGAGCAGTACTTC	CASSTPGRTYEQYF	NA	many	TRBJ2-7	TRBV28
TGTGCCAGCAGTCCCCAGGGCCGACGGGATAGCTCCTACAATGAGCAGTTCTTC	CASSPQGRRDSSYNEQFF	NA	many	TRBJ2-1	TRBV28
TGTGCCAGCAGTTTTCTTGGGTACAATGAGCAGTTCTTC	CASSFLGYNEQFF	NA	many	TRBJ2-1	TRBV28
TGTGCCAGCAGTGAACTAGCTACGTTCTACAATGAGCAGTTCTTC	CASSELATFYNEQFF	NA	NA	TRBJ2-1	TRBV6-1
TGTGCCAGCTCATATCAGGAGTTTTTCACAGATACGCAGTATTTT	CASSYQEFFTDTQYF	NA	many	TRBJ2-3	TRBV18
TGTGCCAGCAGCTCTGAACTAGCGGGAGGCTTCTACGAGCAGTACTTC	CASSSELAGGFYEQYF	TRBD2	many	TRBJ2-7	TRBV7-9
TGTGCCAGCAGTTTAAGTCCAGGGAAGAAGACCCAGTACTTC	CASSLSPGKKTQYF	NA	many	TRBJ2-5	TRBV28
TGTGCCAGCAGCAGCCCGTTCGAGACCCAGTACTTC	CASSSPFETQYF	NA	many	TRBJ2-5	TRBV13
TGTGCCAGCAGCCCGACAGGGCGGAACACCGGGGAGCTGTTTTTT	CASSPTGRNTGELFF	TRBD1	NA	TRBJ2-2	TRBV5-5
TGCAGCGCTGGTGGGGCTGGAGTAACCGGGGAGCTGTTTTTT	CSAGGAGVTGELFF	NA	NA	TRBJ2-2	TRBV29-1
TGCGCCAGCAGTAGGGGAGCGACGAACACTGAAGCTTTCTTT	CASSRGATNTEAFF	NA	many	TRBJ1-1	TRBV10-2
TGTGCCACCAGTGCCCCTAGAGTGGGACAGGTAACCGATACGCAGTATTTT	CATSAPRVGQVTDTQYF	TRBD1	many	TRBJ2-3	TRBV24-1
TGTGCCAGCAGCGGAGGATTTGGACAGGCCCTATACGAGCAGTACTTC	CASSGGFGQALYEQYF	TRBD1	NA	TRBJ2-7	TRBV9
TGTGCCAGCAATCAGGATCTCTCTGGAAACACCATATATTTT	CASNQDLSGNTIYF	NA	few	TRBJ1-3	TRBV12-3/TRBV12-4
TGTGCCAGCAGCCCAGGGTTAGGTGGGTATGGCTACACCTTC	CASSPGLGGYGYTF	NA	many	TRBJ1-2	TRBV12-3/TRBV12-4
TGTGCCAGCAGGGCGACAGGGCTGGACGAGCAGTACTTC	CASRATGLDEQYF	TRBD1	many	TRBJ2-7	TRBV6-1
TGTGCCAGCAGTTTTTTTGGCGGGAGGGCCTTCCCTTACAATGAGCAGTTCTTC	CASSFFGGRAFPYNEQFF	TRBD2	many	TRBJ2-1	TRBV28
TGTGCCAGCAGCTCCCGAGGAGGGACAGGGGACCACGAGCAGTACTTC	CASSSRGGTGDHEQYF	TRBD1	once	TRBJ2-7	TRBV7-9
TGTGCCAGTAGTGCCGGACAGGGTGTTGTGGAAGCTTTCTTT	CASSAGQGVVEAFF	TRBD1	few	TRBJ1-1	TRBV19
TGCAGTGCTAGACCCGGGAGGGTAGCCAAAAACATTCAGTACTTC	CSARPGRVAKNIQYF	TRBD2	NA	TRBJ2-4	TRBV20-1
TGCAGTGCTAGAGAGCCCAGTGGCACCGGGGAGCTGTTTTTT	CSAREPSGTGELFF	NA	many	TRBJ2-2	TRBV20-1
TGTGCCAGTAGTATTTCAGGACAGGGCAGTCAGCCCCAGCATTTT	CASSISGQGSQPQHF	TRBD1	NA	TRBJ1-5	TRBV19
TGTGCCAGCACCCGGGACGGACATACTCCTGAGCAGTTCTTC	CASTRDGHTPEQFF	NA	many	TRBJ2-1	TRBV2
TGTGCCAGTAGTCCCTCCGAGTGGGCGCCACCGGCACACGAGCAGTACTTC	CASSPSEWAPPAHEQYF	NA	few	TRBJ2-7	TRBV19
TGTGCCAGCAGTGGACAGGTCGCTGGCGAGCAGTACTTC	CASSGQVAGEQYF	TRBD1	few	TRBJ2-7	TRBV12-3/TRBV12-4
TGTGCCAGCAGTCGCCGGGACCTCTCCTACAATGAGCAGTTCTTC	CASSRRDLSYNEQFF	NA	many	TRBJ2-1	TRBV28
TGTGCCGGTATAGGGGAAAGGGGACTAGCGGGACTCTCCTACGAGCAGTACTTC	CAGIGERGLAGLSYEQYF	TRBD2	many	TRBJ2-7	TRBV2
TGCAGTGCTAGAGATAGGTCCGGCGGCTTCGCATCCTACAATGAGCAGTTCTTC	CSARDRSGGFASYNEQFF	NA	NA	TRBJ2-1	TRBV20-1
TGTGCCAGCAGCGGACTAGCGGGAGACTCAGATACGCAGTATTTT	CASSGLAGDSDTQYF	TRBD2	many	TRBJ2-3	TRBV7-9